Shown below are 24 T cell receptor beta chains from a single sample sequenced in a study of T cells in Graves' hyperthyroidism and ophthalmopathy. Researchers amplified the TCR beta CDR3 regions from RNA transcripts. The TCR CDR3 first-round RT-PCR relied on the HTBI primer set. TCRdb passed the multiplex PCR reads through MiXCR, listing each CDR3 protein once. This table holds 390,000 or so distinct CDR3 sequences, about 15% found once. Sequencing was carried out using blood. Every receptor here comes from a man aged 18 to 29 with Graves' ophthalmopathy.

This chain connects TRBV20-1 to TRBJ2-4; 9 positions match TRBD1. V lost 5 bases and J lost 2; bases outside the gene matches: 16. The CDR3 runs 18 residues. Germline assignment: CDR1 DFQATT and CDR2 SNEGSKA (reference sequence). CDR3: CSAARGQGLFLTKNIQYF. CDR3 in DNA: TGCAGTGCTGCGCGGGGACAGGGCCTCTTCTTAACCAAAAACATTCAGTACTTC.

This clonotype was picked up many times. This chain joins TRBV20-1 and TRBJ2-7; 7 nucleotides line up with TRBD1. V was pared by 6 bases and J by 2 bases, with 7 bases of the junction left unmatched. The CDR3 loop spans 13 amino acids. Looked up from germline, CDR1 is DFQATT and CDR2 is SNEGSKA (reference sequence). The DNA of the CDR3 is TGCAGTGCAGCAGACAGGGTACCCTACGAGCAGTACTTC. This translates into CSAADRVPYEQYF.

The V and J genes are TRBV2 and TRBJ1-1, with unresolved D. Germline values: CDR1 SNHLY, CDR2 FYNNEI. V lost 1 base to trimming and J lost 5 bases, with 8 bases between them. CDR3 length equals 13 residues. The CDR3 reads CASSEEAGTEAFF. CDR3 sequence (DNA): TGTGCCAGCAGTGAAGAGGCAGGTACTGAAGCTTTCTTT.

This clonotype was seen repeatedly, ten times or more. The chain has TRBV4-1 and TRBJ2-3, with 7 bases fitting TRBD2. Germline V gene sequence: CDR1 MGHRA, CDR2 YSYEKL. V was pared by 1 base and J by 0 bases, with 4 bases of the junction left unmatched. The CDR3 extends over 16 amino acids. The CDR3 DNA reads TGCGCCAGCAGCCAAGGAGCGGGATATAGCACAGATACGCAGTATTTT. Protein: CASSQGAGYSTDTQYF.

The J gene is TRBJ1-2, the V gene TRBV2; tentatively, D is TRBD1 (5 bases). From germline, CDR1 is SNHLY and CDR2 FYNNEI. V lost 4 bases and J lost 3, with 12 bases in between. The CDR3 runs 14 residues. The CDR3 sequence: CASSGGEGYYGYTF. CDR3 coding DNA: TGTGCCAGCAGTGGGGGGGAGGGGTACTATGGCTACACCTTC.

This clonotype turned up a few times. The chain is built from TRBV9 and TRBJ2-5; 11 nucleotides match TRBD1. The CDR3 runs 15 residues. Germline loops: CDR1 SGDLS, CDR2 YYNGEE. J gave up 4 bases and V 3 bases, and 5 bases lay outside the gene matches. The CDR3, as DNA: TGTGCCAGCAGCGCTGAGGGACAGGGGGTAGAGACCCAGTACTTC. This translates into CASSAEGQGVETQYF. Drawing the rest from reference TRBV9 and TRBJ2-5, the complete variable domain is DSGVTQTPKHLITATGQRVTLRCSPRSGDLSVYWYQQSLDQGLQFLIQYYNGEERAKGNILERFSAQQFPDLHSELNLSSLELGDSALYFCASSAEGQGVETQYFGPGTRLLVL.

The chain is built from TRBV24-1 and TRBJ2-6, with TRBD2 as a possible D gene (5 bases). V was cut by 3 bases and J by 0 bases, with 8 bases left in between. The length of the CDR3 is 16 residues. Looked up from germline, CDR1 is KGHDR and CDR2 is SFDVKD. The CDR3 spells CATSDNRDSGANVLTF. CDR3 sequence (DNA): TGTGCCACCAGTGATAACCGGGACTCTGGGGCCAACGTCCTGACTTTC.

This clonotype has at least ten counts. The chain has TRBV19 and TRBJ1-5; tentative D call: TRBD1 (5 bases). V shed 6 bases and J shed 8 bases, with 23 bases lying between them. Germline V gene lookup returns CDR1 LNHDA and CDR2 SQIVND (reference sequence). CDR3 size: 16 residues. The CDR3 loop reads CASSTYPQGPGEPQHF. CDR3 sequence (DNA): TGTGCCAGTAGCACCTACCCTCAGGGACCGGGGGAGCCCCAGCATTTT.

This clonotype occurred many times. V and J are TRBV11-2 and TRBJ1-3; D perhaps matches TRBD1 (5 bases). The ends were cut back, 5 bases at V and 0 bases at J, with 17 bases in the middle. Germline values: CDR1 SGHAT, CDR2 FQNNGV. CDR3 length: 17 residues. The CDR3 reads CASSTLDSTLSGNTIYF. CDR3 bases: TGTGCCAGCAGCACCTTAGACAGCACGCTCTCTGGAAACACCATATATTTT.

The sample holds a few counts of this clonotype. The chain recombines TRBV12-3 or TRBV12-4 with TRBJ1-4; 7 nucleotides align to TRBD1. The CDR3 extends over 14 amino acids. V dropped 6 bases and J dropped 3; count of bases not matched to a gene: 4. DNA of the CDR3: TGTGCCAGCAGGGGGACAGCAGCTAATGAAAAACTGTTTTTT. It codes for CASRGTAANEKLFF.

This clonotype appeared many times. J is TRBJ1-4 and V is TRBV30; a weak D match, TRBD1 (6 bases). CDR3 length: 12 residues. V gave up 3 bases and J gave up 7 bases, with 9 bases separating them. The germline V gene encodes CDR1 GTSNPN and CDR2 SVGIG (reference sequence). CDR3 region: CAWRQGFEKLFF. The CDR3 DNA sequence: TGTGCCTGGAGGCAGGGGTTTGAAAAACTGTTTTTT.

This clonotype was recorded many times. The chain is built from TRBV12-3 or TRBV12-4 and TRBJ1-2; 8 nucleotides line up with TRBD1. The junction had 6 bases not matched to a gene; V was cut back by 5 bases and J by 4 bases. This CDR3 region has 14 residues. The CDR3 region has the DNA TGTGCCAGCAGTCCCAGGACAGGGAGCTATGGCTACACCTTC. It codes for CASSPRTGSYGYTF.

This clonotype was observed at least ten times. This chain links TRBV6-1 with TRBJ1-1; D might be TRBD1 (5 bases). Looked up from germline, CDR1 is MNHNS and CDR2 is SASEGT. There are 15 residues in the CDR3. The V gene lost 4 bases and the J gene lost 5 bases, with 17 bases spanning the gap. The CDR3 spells CASSAPGTLKTEAFF. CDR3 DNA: TGTGCCAGCAGTGCCCCCGGGACCCTAAAGACTGAAGCTTTCTTT.

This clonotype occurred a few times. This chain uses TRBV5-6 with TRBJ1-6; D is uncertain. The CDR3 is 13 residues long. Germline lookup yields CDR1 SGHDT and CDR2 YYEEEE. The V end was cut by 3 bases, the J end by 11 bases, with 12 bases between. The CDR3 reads CASSSGVGAPLHF. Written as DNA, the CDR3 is TGTGCCAGCAGCTCCGGGGTCGGGGCACCCCTCCACTTT.

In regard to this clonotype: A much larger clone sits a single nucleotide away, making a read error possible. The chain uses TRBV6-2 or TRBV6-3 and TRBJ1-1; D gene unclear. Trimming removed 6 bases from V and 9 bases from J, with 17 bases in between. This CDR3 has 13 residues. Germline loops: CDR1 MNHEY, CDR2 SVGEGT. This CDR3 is CASSSPPYSQAFF. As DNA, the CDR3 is TGTGCCAGCAGCAGCCCCCCATATTCTCAAGCTTTCTTT.

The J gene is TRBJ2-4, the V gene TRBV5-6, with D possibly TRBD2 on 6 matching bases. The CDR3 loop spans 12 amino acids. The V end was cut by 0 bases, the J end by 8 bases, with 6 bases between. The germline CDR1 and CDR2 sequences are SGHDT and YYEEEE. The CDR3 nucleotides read TGTGCCAGCAGCTTGGGGGGGGACATTCAGTACTTC. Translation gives CASSLGGDIQYF.

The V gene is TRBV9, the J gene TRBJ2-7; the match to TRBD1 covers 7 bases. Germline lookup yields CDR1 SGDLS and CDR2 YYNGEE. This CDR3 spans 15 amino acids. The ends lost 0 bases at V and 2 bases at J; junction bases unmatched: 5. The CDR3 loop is CASSVAGDSTYEQYF. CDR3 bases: TGTGCCAGCAGCGTAGCAGGGGACAGTACCTACGAGCAGTACTTC.

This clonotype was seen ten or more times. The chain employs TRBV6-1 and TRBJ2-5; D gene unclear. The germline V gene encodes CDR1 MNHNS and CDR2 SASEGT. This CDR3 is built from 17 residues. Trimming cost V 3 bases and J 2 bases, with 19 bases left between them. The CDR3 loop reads CASSDLVGSMTQETQYF. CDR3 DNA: TGTGCCAGCAGTGATCTTGTAGGGTCAATGACGCAAGAGACCCAGTACTTC.

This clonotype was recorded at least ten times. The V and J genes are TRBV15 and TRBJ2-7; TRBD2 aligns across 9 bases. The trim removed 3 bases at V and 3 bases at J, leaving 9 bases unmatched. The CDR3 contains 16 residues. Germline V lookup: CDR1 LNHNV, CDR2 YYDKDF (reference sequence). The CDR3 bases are TGTGCCACCAGCAGCCGACCAGGACTAGCGAACTACGAGCAGTACTTC. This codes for CATSSRPGLANYEQYF.

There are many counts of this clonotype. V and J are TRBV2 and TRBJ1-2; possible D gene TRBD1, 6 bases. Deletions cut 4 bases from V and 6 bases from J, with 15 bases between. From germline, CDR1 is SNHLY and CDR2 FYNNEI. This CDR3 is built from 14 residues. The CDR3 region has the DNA TGTGCCAGCAGTGGAGGTTCGGGGGGGCATGGCTACACCTTC. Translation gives CASSGGSGGHGYTF.

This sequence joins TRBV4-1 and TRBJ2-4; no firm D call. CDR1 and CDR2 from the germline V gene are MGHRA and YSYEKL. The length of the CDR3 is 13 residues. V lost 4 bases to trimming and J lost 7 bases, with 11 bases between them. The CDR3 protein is CASSPRFDNIQYF. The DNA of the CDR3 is TGCGCCAGCAGCCCCCGCTTTGATAACATTCAGTACTTC.

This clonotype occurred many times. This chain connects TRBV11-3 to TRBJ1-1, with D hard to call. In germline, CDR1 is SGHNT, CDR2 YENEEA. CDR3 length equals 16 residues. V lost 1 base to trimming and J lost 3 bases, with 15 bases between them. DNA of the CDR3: TGTGCCAGCAGCTTAGCTCGCCACCGTACACACACTGAAGCTTTCTTT. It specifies CASSLARHRTHTEAFF.

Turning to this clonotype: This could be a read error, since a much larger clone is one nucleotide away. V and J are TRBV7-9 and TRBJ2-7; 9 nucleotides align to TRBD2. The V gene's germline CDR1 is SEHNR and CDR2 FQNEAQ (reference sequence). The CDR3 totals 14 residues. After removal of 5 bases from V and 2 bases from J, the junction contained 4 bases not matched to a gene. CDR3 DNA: TGTGCCAGCAGCACAGGCGGGAGGGCCTACGAGCAGTACTTC. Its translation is CASSTGGRAYEQYF.

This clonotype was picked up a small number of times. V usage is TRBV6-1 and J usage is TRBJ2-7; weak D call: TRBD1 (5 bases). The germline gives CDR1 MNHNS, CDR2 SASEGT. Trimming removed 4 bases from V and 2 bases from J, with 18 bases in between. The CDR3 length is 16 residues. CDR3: CASSAPPPGQAYEQYF. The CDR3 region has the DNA TGTGCCAGCAGTGCCCCTCCCCCCGGACAAGCCTACGAGCAGTACTTC.